This entry lists 9 T cell receptor beta chains sequenced from one sample in a study of T cell responses to AZD1222 COVID-19 vaccine. This table comes from immunoSEQ multiplex PCR, and its TCRdb copy is limited to in-frame clones, with some not included. This sample has approximately 150,000 clones; about 92% occur once, and the top ten carry 5.1%. Sample: peripheral blood, taken on day 0 of AZD1222 vaccination. The receptors were gathered from an adult in good health.

Here the CDR3 reads CASSLDTGNYQPQHF. CDR3 nucleotides: TGTGCCAGCAGCTTGGATACAGGGAACTATCAGCCCCAGCATTTT. The rearrangement links TRBV5-8 to TRBJ1-5; tentative D call: TRBD1 (6 bases). Germline CDR1 reads SGHTS; CDR2 reads YDEGEE. The V gene lost 0 bases and the J gene lost 5 bases, with 12 bases spanning the gap. The CDR3 contains 15 residues.

The chain carries TRBV29-1 and TRBJ2-7; D is tentatively TRBD1 or TRBD2 (5 bases each). Trimming shortened V by 6 bases and J by 2 bases, and 17 bases separated the two germline ends. Germline-derived CDR1 and CDR2 are SQVTM and ANQGSEA. The CDR3 extends over 14 amino acids. Here the CDR3 reads CSVEVGDSTYEQYF. In nucleotides, the CDR3 is TGCAGCGTCGAGGTGGGGGATTCTACCTACGAGCAGTACTTC.

The CDR3 here is CASSIDRQGATEAFF. The CDR3 DNA is TGTGCCAGTAGTATAGATCGACAGGGGGCGACTGAAGCTTTCTTT. The chain joins TRBV19 to TRBJ1-1; 10 bases align to TRBD1. V was clipped by 0 bases and J by 5 bases; unmatched bases: 3. Germline V gene lookup returns CDR1 LNHDA and CDR2 SQIVND (reference sequence). The CDR3 is 15 residues long. Full variable domain (missing parts from reference TRBV19 and TRBJ1-1): DGGITQSPKYLFRKEGQNVTLSCEQNLNHDAMYWYRQDPGQGLRLIYYSQIVNDFQKGDIAEGYSVSREKKESFPLTVTSAQKNPTAFYLCASSIDRQGATEAFFGQGTRLTVV.

The chain carries TRBV7-2 and TRBJ1-2; the D gene is possibly TRBD1 (5 bases). Between the trimmed V and J ends, which lost 6 bases and 7 bases, there was a span of 15 bases. CDR1 is SGHTA, CDR2 FQGNSA, per germline. The CDR3 is 13 amino acids. The CDR3 protein is CASRLIGVSGYTF. CDR3 in DNA: TGTGCCAGCAGATTAATAGGGGTTAGTGGCTACACCTTC.

The chain links TRBV5-4 to TRBJ1-2, with D tentatively TRBD1 (5 bases). Trimming cost V 4 bases and J 8 bases, with 24 bases left between them. The germline V gene has CDR1 SGHNT and CDR2 YYREEE (reference sequence). This CDR3 has 16 residues. The CDR3 nucleotides read TGTGCCAGCAGCACTGGAGGGGTAAATCTGGGGGAGGGCTACACCTTC. Protein: CASSTGGVNLGEGYTF.

For this clone: Distinct nucleotide sequences in the sample also encode this CDR3. This chain joins TRBV2 and TRBJ2-7; D gene uncertain. The CDR3 spans 13 residues. Trimming cost V 0 bases and J 6 bases, with 9 bases left between them. CDR1 and CDR2 from the germline V gene are SNHLY and FYNNEI. CDR3 protein: CASSEALRVEQYF. The CDR3 coding sequence is TGTGCCAGCAGTGAAGCGCTAAGGGTCGAGCAGTACTTC.

A note on this clone: The identical CDR3 is also encoded by other nucleotide sequences in the sample. The rearrangement links TRBV5-1 to TRBJ1-2; the D gene is possibly TRBD1 (5 bases). Germline loops: CDR1 SGHRS, CDR2 YFSETQ. The V end lost 3 bases, the J end lost 5 bases, and 8 bases lay between the germline ends. The CDR3 loop spans 12 amino acids. The CDR3 here is CASSSGQYGYTF. CDR3 DNA: TGCGCCAGCAGCTCAGGGCAGTATGGCTACACCTTC.

This clone was counted a single time. The rearrangement links TRBV5-1 to TRBJ1-1, with TRBD1 matching 9 bases. The CDR3 is made up of 16 amino acids. Looked up from germline, CDR1 is SGHRS and CDR2 is YFSETQ. J was trimmed by 0 bases and V by 4 bases; bases with no gene match: 7. The chain's CDR3 is CASSIQGAEVNTEAFF. The CDR3 bases are TGCGCCAGCAGCATACAGGGGGCGGAAGTGAACACTGAAGCTTTCTTT.

This chain joins TRBV7-9 and TRBJ1-1, with D maybe TRBD1 (6 bases). V lost 5 bases and J lost 11, with 21 bases in between. The CDR3 covers 14 residues. Looked up from germline, CDR1 is SEHNR and CDR2 is FQNEAQ (reference sequence). CDR3 in amino acids: CASSLEWFGGQAFF. The CDR3 nucleotides read TGTGCCAGCAGCCTAGAGTGGTTCGGGGGGCAGGCTTTCTTT.